The 17 T cell receptor beta chains below were found in one sample sequenced in a study of shared clonotypes between healthy human individuals. Sequencing used immunoSEQ multiplex PCR; TCRdb keeps in-frame clones, though not all of them. The sample lists approximately 2.1 million clones, over 90% occurring once. The sequenced sample consisted of naive CD4+ T cells from PBMCs. Subset described: CD45RA+ positively selected. Receptor source: a man aged 18-30 years in good health. Some clones in this sample may be carry-over from other donors' samples.

The chain uses TRBV29-1 and TRBJ1-2; no firm D call. This CDR3 contains 14 residues. With 0 bases removed from V and 4 bases from J, the gap between germline ends came to 12 bases. Germline V gives CDR1 SQVTM, CDR2 ANQGSEA. The CDR3 here is CSVEDRKGAYGYTF. The DNA for the CDR3 is TGCAGCGTTGAAGATCGTAAGGGTGCCTATGGCTACACCTTC.

A single count supports this clone. The rearrangement links TRBV29-1 to TRBJ2-1; either TRBD1 or TRBD2 may fit D (5 bases each). The CDR3 has 12 residues. With 4 bases removed from V and 3 bases from J, the gap between germline ends came to 7 bases. The germline V gene has CDR1 SQVTM and CDR2 ANQGSEA. The CDR3 coding sequence is TGCAGCGTTGGGGGGAACTACAATGAGCAGTTCTTC. Translation: CSVGGNYNEQFF.

The chain combines TRBV28 with TRBJ2-7; TRBD1 matches 7 bases. Trimming removed 6 bases from V and 0 bases from J; junction bases left unmatched: 5. The CDR3 loop spans 14 amino acids. CDR1 is MDHEN and CDR2 is SYDVKM in the germline V gene. CDR3 in amino acids: CASRPTGASYEQYF. For the CDR3, the DNA is TGTGCCAGCAGACCTACAGGGGCCTCCTACGAGCAGTACTTC.

In its sample, this clone was seen once. The V and J genes are TRBV6-1 and TRBJ1-3, with 8 bases matching TRBD1. Germline CDR1 and CDR2: MNHNS and SASEGT. The CDR3 has 16 amino acids. J lost 2 bases, V lost 2 bases, and 5 bases had no gene match. DNA of the CDR3: TGTGCCAGCAGTGAAAGGACAGGGAGTCCTGGAAACACCATATATTTT. Its protein product is CASSERTGSPGNTIYF.

The genes are TRBV30 and TRBJ2-1; the match to TRBD2 covers 7 bases. The CDR3 spans 15 residues. The germline gives CDR1 GTSNPN, CDR2 SVGIG (reference sequence). J was trimmed by 10 bases and V by 0 bases; bases with no gene match: 12. The CDR3 DNA follows: TGTGCCTGGAGTGTACTTAGCGGGTGGGGTCGGGAGCAGTTCTTC. Its translation: CAWSVLSGWGREQFF.

The J gene is TRBJ2-7, the V gene TRBV6-5; tentatively, D is TRBD1 (6 bases). CDR3 length equals 13 residues. Germline V lookup: CDR1 MNHEY, CDR2 SVGAGI. V was clipped by 5 bases and J by 3 bases, with 11 bases between them. CDR3 protein: CASSTSDSYEQYF. The CDR3 DNA reads as TGTGCCAGCAGTACCTCGGACAGCTACGAGCAGTACTTC.

J is TRBJ2-1 and V is TRBV5-5; 14 bases align to TRBD2. V shed 4 bases, J shed 9 bases, and the junction held 6 bases outside the gene matches. This CDR3 is built from 15 residues. The germline V gene encodes CDR1 SGHKS and CDR2 YYEKEE (reference sequence). The CDR3, as DNA: TGTGCCAGCAGCGCGACTAGCGGGAGGGCCACTGAGCAGTTCTTC. It yields the protein CASSATSGRATEQFF. Based on the CDR3 plus reference TRBV5-5 and TRBJ2-1, the full variable domain is DAGVTQSPTHLIKTRGQQVTLRCSPISGHKSVSWYQQVLGQGPQFIFQYYEKEERGRGNFPDRFSARQFPNYSSELNVNALLLGDSALYLCASSATSGRATEQFFGPGTRLTVL.

The chain joins TRBV2 to TRBJ1-5; 9 positions match TRBD1. The CDR3 sequence is 15 residues long. Germline values: CDR1 SNHLY, CDR2 FYNNEI. The J segment lost 6 bases and the V segment lost 4 bases, leaving 7 bases of the junction unmatched. CDR3 in DNA: TGTGCCAGCAGTGGGGACAGGGTATACGGTCAGCCCCAGCATTTT. Amino acids: CASSGDRVYGQPQHF.

The chain couples TRBV28 to TRBJ2-1; TRBD2 is a possible D gene (5 bases). The CDR3 runs 18 residues. Per the germline V gene, CDR1 is MDHEN and CDR2 is SYDVKM. V lost 2 bases and J lost 3, with 20 bases in between. CDR3 DNA: TGTGCCAGCAGTTTACAACCGCGCCTAGCTTATTTCTACAATGAGCAGTTCTTC. This sequence encodes CASSLQPRLAYFYNEQFF.

A note on this clone: The identical CDR3 is also encoded by other nucleotide sequences in the sample. The gene calls are TRBV18 and TRBJ2-3; no definite D call. Deletions cut 4 bases from V and 0 bases from J, with 2 bases between. Germline V gene lookup returns CDR1 KGHSH and CDR2 LQKENI. There are 12 residues in the CDR3. The CDR3 spells CASSRSTDTQYF. In DNA, the CDR3 is TGTGCCAGCTCACGAAGCACAGATACGCAGTATTTT. Combining the CDR3 with reference TRBV18 and TRBJ2-3 gives the whole variable domain NAGVMQNPRHLVRRRGQEARLRCSPMKGHSHVYWYRQLPEEGLKFMVYLQKENIIDESGMPKERFSAEFPKEGPSILRIQQVVRGDSAAYFCASSRSTDTQYFGPGTRLTVL.

The rearrangement links TRBV2 to TRBJ2-1; 9 bases align to TRBD1. Per the germline V gene, CDR1 is SNHLY and CDR2 is FYNNEI. This CDR3 comprises 14 residues. J was trimmed by 4 bases and V by 5 bases; bases with no gene match: 3. CDR3 coding DNA: TGTGCCAGCAGTCAAGGGACAGGGTACAATGAGCAGTTCTTC. As protein: CASSQGTGYNEQFF.

The chain has TRBV28 and TRBJ1-3; a weak D match, TRBD1 (6 bases). CDR1 and CDR2 from the germline V gene are MDHEN and SYDVKM. The CDR3 runs 15 residues. With 6 bases removed from V and 0 bases from J, the gap between germline ends came to 12 bases. In DNA, the CDR3 is TGTGCCAGCAGGAAACAGGGCTCCTCTGGAAACACCATATATTTT. As protein: CASRKQGSSGNTIYF.

The rearrangement uses TRBV5-5 and TRBJ1-1, with a weak D call TRBD1 (6 bases). Germline CDR1 SGHKS, CDR2 YYEKEE (reference sequence). Trimming shortened V by 2 bases and J by 4 bases, and 9 bases separated the two germline ends. CDR3 size: 13 residues. This CDR3 is CASSFTGFTEAFF. DNA for the CDR3: TGTGCCAGCAGCTTTACAGGGTTCACTGAAGCTTTCTTT.

Note on this clone: Other DNA sequences within the sample encode an identical CDR3. This chain connects TRBV18 to TRBJ2-7; D is possibly TRBD1 (6 bases). This CDR3 has 14 residues. Per the germline V gene, CDR1 is KGHSH and CDR2 is LQKENI. V was shortened by 4 bases and J by 0 bases, with 10 bases between the two germline ends. As DNA, the CDR3 is TGTGCCAGCTCACTGGACAGCGGCTCCTACGAGCAGTACTTC. It encodes CASSLDSGSYEQYF.

A word on this clone: The same CDR3 also results from other DNA sequences found in this sample. The rearrangement joins TRBV2 to TRBJ2-5; no clear D gene. CDR1 and CDR2 (germline): SNHLY, FYNNEI. V was shortened by 4 bases and J by 3 bases, with 6 bases between the two germline ends. This CDR3 has 12 amino acids. The CDR3 nucleotides read TGTGCCAGCAGTGGTAGGGAAGAGACCCAGTACTTC. It translates to CASSGREETQYF.

The chain is built from TRBV5-1 and TRBJ2-7, with D hard to call. In germline, CDR1 is SGHRS, CDR2 YFSETQ. Trimming took 7 bases from V and 0 from J, leaving 11 bases between them. The CDR3 runs to 13 residues. DNA for the CDR3: TGCGCCAGCTGGGATTCCAACTCCTACGAGCAGTACTTC. This gives the protein CASWDSNSYEQYF.

This clone came up once. This chain links TRBV2 with TRBJ2-5, with 7 bases matching TRBD1. Germline-derived CDR1 and CDR2 are SNHLY and FYNNEI. V shed 5 bases and J 2 bases; nucleotides not matched to a gene: 5. This CDR3 has 14 residues. CDR3 residues: CASSYGQVQETQYF. CDR3 bases: TGTGCCAGCAGTTATGGACAGGTACAAGAGACCCAGTACTTC.